One sample yielded the 12 T cell receptor beta chains listed below, sequenced in a study of beta chain features in type 1 diabetes. Sequencing targeted expressed TCRB transcripts, as all isolated RNA had been reverse transcribed. Clones were sequenced by immunoSEQ multiplex PCR, and TCRdb holds only the in-frame ones, with some missing. Altogether hundreds of thousands of clones are present, around 10% being singletons, with the ten largest covering more than 0.015%. The sample consisted of naive CD4+ T cells from blood. Receptors were obtained from a woman under 40 in good health.

V is TRBV6-1 and J is TRBJ2-7; 11 nucleotides match TRBD2. From germline, CDR1 is MNHNS and CDR2 SASEGT. V shed 7 bases, J shed 2 bases, and the junction held 4 bases outside the gene matches. The CDR3 covers 14 residues. CDR3: CASNLAGGPYEQYF. CDR3 bases: TGTGCCAGCAACCTAGCGGGAGGTCCCTACGAGCAGTACTTC.

The chain uses TRBV7-9 and TRBJ1-3; perhaps TRBD1 as D (6 bases). Per the germline V gene, CDR1 is SEHNR and CDR2 is FQNEAQ (reference sequence). Trimming removed 1 base from V and 2 bases from J, with 9 bases in between. The CDR3 extends over 15 amino acids. CDR3 nucleotides: TGTGCCAGCAGCTTAGTGGGGGCTACTGGAAACACCATATATTTT. This sequence encodes CASSLVGATGNTIYF.

This clone was recorded a few times. The chain is built from TRBV5-1 and TRBJ2-2; D gene ambiguous. CDR3 length: 15 residues. V was cut by 1 base and J by 1 base, with 8 bases left in between. Germline-derived CDR1 and CDR2 are SGHRS and YFSETQ. CDR3 region: CASSLPSGNTGELFF. CDR3 DNA: TGCGCCAGCAGCTTGCCCTCGGGGAACACCGGGGAGCTGTTTTTT.

The V gene is TRBV7-3, the J gene TRBJ1-1; a possible D gene is TRBD1 (6 bases). The CDR3 spans 16 residues. V lost 0 bases and J 1 base, leaving 12 bases between the germline ends. Germline values: CDR1 SGHTA, CDR2 FQGTGA. CDR3 sequence reads: CASSLTRVRGNTEAFF. DNA for the CDR3: TGTGCCAGCAGCTTAACAAGGGTCAGGGGGAACACTGAAGCTTTCTTT.

The genes are TRBV6-1 and TRBJ2-5, with 8 bases matching TRBD1. Germline V gives CDR1 MNHNS, CDR2 SASEGT. The trim removed 5 bases at V and 4 bases at J, leaving 6 bases unmatched. CDR3 length: 14 amino acids. The CDR3 is CASSPRTGRETQYF. The CDR3 region has the DNA TGTGCCAGCAGTCCAAGGACAGGGAGAGAGACCCAGTACTTC.

In this sample, this clone turned up a few times. CDR3 amino acids: CASSLAGTVTSGANVLTF. CDR3 DNA sequence: TGTGCCAGCAGCTTGGCCGGGACAGTAACCTCTGGGGCCAACGTCCTGACTTTC. The J gene is TRBJ2-6, the V gene TRBV5-4; 7 bases agree with TRBD1. Germline lookup yields CDR1 SGHNT and CDR2 YYREEE (reference sequence). The V gene end was trimmed by 0 bases and the J gene end by 0 bases; junction bases not matched to a gene: 6. The CDR3 length is 18 residues.

This clone was seen a few times. This chain links TRBV5-4 with TRBJ2-3; TRBD2 is a possible D gene (6 bases). Germline CDR1 reads SGHNT; CDR2 reads YYREEE (reference sequence). V was pared by 4 bases and J by 0 bases, with 18 bases between. CDR3 length equals 17 residues. CDR3 region: CASSPGGTAGSTDTQYF. The CDR3 DNA sequence: TGTGCCAGCAGCCCAGGAGGGACTGCGGGGAGCACAGATACGCAGTATTTT.

This clone was seen more than once but under ten times. V usage is TRBV9 and J usage is TRBJ2-1; no clear D gene. Trimming shortened V by 3 bases and J by 0 bases, and 10 bases separated the two germline ends. CDR1 and CDR2 (germline): SGDLS, YYNGEE. This CDR3 has 15 amino acids. The CDR3 bases are TGTGCCAGCAGCGCCGATCCGAGCTCCTACAATGAGCAGTTCTTC. Encoded protein: CASSADPSSYNEQFF. Full variable domain (remainder filled in from reference TRBV9 and TRBJ2-1): DSGVTQTPKHLITATGQRVTLRCSPRSGDLSVYWYQQSLDQGLQFLIQYYNGEERAKGNILERFSAQQFPDLHSELNLSSLELGDSALYFCASSADPSSYNEQFFGPGTRLTVL.

The V and J genes are TRBV7-3 and TRBJ2-1; D uncertain. Deletions cut 0 bases from V and 9 bases from J, with 12 bases between. CDR3 size: 14 residues. CDR1 and CDR2 (germline): SGHTA, FQGTGA. CDR3 DNA: TGTGCCAGCAGCTTAACGTTAACTGTTCGTGAGCAGTTCTTC. This sequence encodes CASSLTLTVREQFF.

The chain employs TRBV6-5 and TRBJ2-1; possibly TRBD2 for D (5 bases). Germline-derived CDR1 and CDR2 are MNHEY and SVGAGI. This CDR3 has 14 residues. Trimming left V 5 bases short and J 4 bases short, with 12 bases between. The CDR3 region has the DNA TGTGCCAGCAGTGGTCTAGAGGGTTACAATGAGCAGTTCTTC. It translates to CASSGLEGYNEQFF.

This sequence joins TRBV28 and TRBJ2-1; 7 nucleotides align to TRBD1. The V segment lost 6 bases and the J segment 8 bases; nucleotides outside the gene matches: 10. The CDR3 is 14 amino acids. CDR1 and CDR2 from the germline V gene are MDHEN and SYDVKM. The CDR3 spells CASSSIGTGDEQFF. The CDR3 DNA is TGTGCCAGCAGCTCCATAGGCACAGGGGATGAGCAGTTCTTC. The entire variable domain, with the rest obtained from reference TRBV28 and TRBJ2-1, is as follows: DVKVTQSSRYLVKRTGEKVFLECVQDMDHENMFWYRQDPGLGLRLIYFSYDVKMKEKGDIPEGYSVSREKKERFSLILESASTNQTSMYLCASSSIGTGDEQFFGPGTRLTVL.

This chain links TRBV7-2 with TRBJ2-1; no definite D call. Germline CDR1 SGHTA, CDR2 FQGNSA. There are 16 residues in the CDR3. V was pared by 2 bases and J by 9 bases, with 20 bases between. DNA for the CDR3: TGTGCCAGCAGCTTAACGGTCGATTCCCCAATCGGTGAGCAGTTCTTC. It translates to CASSLTVDSPIGEQFF. Complete variable domain (other parts from reference TRBV7-2 and TRBJ2-1): GAGVSQSPSNKVTEKGKDVELRCDPISGHTALYWYRQSLGQGLEFLIYFQGNSAPDKSGLPSDRFSAERTGGSVSTLTIQRTQQEDSAVYLCASSLTVDSPIGEQFFGPGTRLTVL.